Sequencing of this T cell receptor (beta chain) was carried out in a study of CD8+ T cells in alopecia areata. Findings and limits, study-wide: Higher clonality than in normal scalp was seen in lesional scalp, especially alopecia totalis/universalis.

The V gene's germline CDR1 is GTSNPN and CDR2 SVGIG (reference sequence). V was shortened by 5 bases and J by 5 bases, with 12 bases between the two germline ends. The CDR3 is 12 amino acids. As to treatment: oral pan-JAK inhibitor, 5-10 mg twice daily. Investigators isolated RNA and reverse transcribed it into cDNA to act as the sequencing template. Clones were sequenced by immunoSEQ multiplex PCR, and TCRdb holds only the in-frame ones, with some missing. The data show approximately 150,000 clones, 58% seen once. Concerning this clone: The antigen remains undetermined.

The chain carries TRBV30 and TRBJ2-5; the D is unclear. The sequencing here drew on CD4+ T cells sorted from blood, taken between weeks 55 and 70, from a patient treated with tofacitinib. The TCR was taken from a human donor with alopecia areata. CDR3 nucleotide sequence: TGTGCCTGGTCTCGGAGTAGGGAGACCCAGTACTTC. Encoded protein: CAWSRSRETQYF.